This TCR beta chain stems from a study of blood T cell repertoires in COVID-19. Background on the study: COVID-19 samples from acute and convalescent phases originated in the United States, Italy and Spain. The cDNA or gDNA used as material had been derived from T cells, B-cell-depleted T cells, or PBMCs.

CDR1 is SGHVS, CDR2 FQNEAQ, per germline. Trimming at V came to 2 bases and at J to 1 base, leaving 4 bases not matched to a gene. This CDR3 is 16 amino acids long. Authors' processing steps: Nucleated cell counts were estimated from reference gene primer amplification. Sequencing used immunoSEQ multiplex PCR; TCRdb keeps in-frame clones, though not all of them. The V and J calls and clone size are taken from that table; D and trimming were inferred from the DNA. The table records approximately 70,000 clones, over 70% of them present only once. The J gene is TRBJ1-5, the V gene TRBV7-8; TRBD1 matches 8 bases. This TCR was sampled from a woman in her 70s with acute or convalescent COVID-19. Input material: peripheral blood. In DNA, the CDR3 is TGTGCCAGCAGCTTATCGGGACAGGTGAGCAATCAGCCCCAGCATTTT. Translation: CASSLSGQVSNQPQHF. The complete variable domain, with remaining parts taken from reference TRBV7-8 and TRBJ1-5, reads GAGVSQSPRYKVAKRGQDVALRCDPISGHVSLFWYQQALGQGPEFLTYFQNEAQLDKSGLPSDRFFAERPEGSVSTLKIQRTQQEDSAVYLCASSLSGQVSNQPQHFGDGTRLSIL.